This entry describes one T cell receptor beta chain. The germline CDR1 and CDR2 sequences are GTSNPN and SVGIG (reference sequence). V was shortened by 0 bases and J by 5 bases, with 7 bases between the two germline ends. The CDR3 runs to 12 residues. This sample was included in a study of OX40 agonist ivuxolimab in advanced cancers. Study context: The patients received agonistic anti-OX40 (CD134) antibody ivuxolimab.

Data came from immunoSEQ multiplex PCR; TCRdb stores just in-frame clones and leaves some out. The sample holds around 68,000 clones, roughly 87% seen once. The rearrangement joins TRBV30 to TRBJ2-5; D gene ambiguous. Sequenced here: CD4+ or CD8+ T cells sorted from blood, sampled in a trial of the OX40 agonist ivuxolimab. This receptor was obtained from an adult with an advanced solid tumor such as melanoma, head and neck, liver or kidney cancer. CDR3 in DNA: TGTGCCTGGAGTGTCGAGAGGGAGACCCAGTACTTC. It yields the protein CAWSVERETQYF. The whole variable domain, filled in from reference TRBV30 and TRBJ2-5, reads SQTIHQWPATLVQPVGSPLSLECTVEGTSNPNLYWYRQAAGRGLQLLFYSVGIGQISSEVPQNLSASRPQDRQFILSSKKLLLSDSGFYLCAWSVERETQYFGPGTRLLVL.